The clone carrying this T cell receptor (beta chain) appeared a few times. Its antigen is not identified. This sample was included in a study of blood T cells in healthy people across ages. It was with a sample-barcoded 5' primer and a J-beta primer mix that a second PCR of roughly 7 to 12 cycles was run. MiXCR was run by TCRdb on the 5' RACE reads, yielding one entry per CDR3 protein. The sample carries 850,000 to 1,000,000 distinct CDR3 sequences, 45% to 50% recorded once. Every donor gave ten milliliters of peripheral blood. Study-wide findings and caveats: Long-lived donors exceeded aged donors in naive CD4+ cells and diversity.

Germline loops: CDR1 MNHEY, CDR2 SMNVEV (reference sequence). The CDR3 is 13 residues long. V was clipped by 9 bases and J by 7 bases, with 16 bases between them. V usage is TRBV27 and J usage is TRBJ2-1; tentatively, D is TRBD2 (5 bases). The sample consisted of blood. This receptor was obtained from a young man in good health. CDR3 in amino acids: CASSPRLTNEQFF. The CDR3 nucleotides are TGTGCCAGTAGCCCAAGACTAACGAATGAGCAGTTCTTC.